The present T cell receptor (beta chain) was sequenced within a study of T-cell reconstitution after alpha-beta-depleted transplantation in children. The CDR3 has 15 residues. The V and J ends lost 7 bases and 1 base respectively, with 15 bases between them. This clonotype was observed a handful of times. Its matching antigen is unknown. Study results and limitations: T cells produced anew were the main source of T-cell counts and diversity one year after transplant. Surviving recipient T cells and thymic progenitors produced the high day-60 TCRbeta diversity seen in some patients. As was reported, about two months after transplant, alpha-beta T cells came from several hundred expanded graft clones.

Unique molecular identifiers were used in preparing the TCRbeta library. TCRdb redid the calling of the PCR reads with MiXCR, one entry per CDR3 protein. The sample lists approximately 650,000 distinct CDR3 sequences; around 13% were seen once. The chain employs TRBV12-3 or TRBV12-4 and TRBJ2-3, with D unclear. The sequence was collected from a girl aged 2-10 years with congenital amegakaryocytic thrombocytopenia, due to receive a stem cell transplant. Sequenced here: PBMCs, sampled before TCRalphabeta/CD19-depleted stem cell transplant. The CDR3 region is CASIGGVGGTDTQYF. As DNA, the CDR3 is TGTGCCAGCATAGGCGGAGTTGGCGGCACAGATACGCAGTATTTT.